This T cell receptor (beta chain) came from a study of Graves' ophthalmopathy and Graves' hyperthyroidism. The CDR3 has 14 residues. V gave up 8 bases and J gave up 0 bases; unmatched junction bases: 4. Findings of the study overall: Also, most clonotypes expanded in the thyroid above 0.001 frequency appeared in blood.

The authors amplified TCR beta CDR3 regions, and they did so from RNA transcripts for repertoire sequencing. RT-PCR with HTBI primers came first, then second-round multiplex PCR. TCRdb used MiXCR to reprocess the multiplex PCR reads, holding one entry per CDR3 protein. The sample has around 1.1 million distinct CDR3 sequences, less than 45% seen once. This clonotype was found many times. Its antigen remains unknown. If patients had other autoimmune diseases, uncontrolled infections, pregnancy or lactation, they were excluded. Each diagnosis was determined on the basis of clinical symptoms, serum thyroxine, TRAb, thyroid ultrasound and orbital computed tomography.

Material for sequencing was peripheral blood or thyroid tissue (not recorded which). The clonotype originates from an adult man with Graves' hyperthyroidism. This chain uses TRBV12-3 or TRBV12-4 with TRBJ1-5; 7 bases map to TRBD1. The chain's CDR3 is CASGGQNSNQPQHF. DNA of the CDR3: TGTGCCAGCGGGGGACAGAATAGCAATCAGCCCCAGCATTTT.